This T cell receptor beta chain was identified in a study of CD8+CD57+ T cells in acquired aplastic anemia. This clonotype was observed a handful of times. The authors sequenced patients whose flow cytometry had shown CD8+CD57+ cell expansion. With no exception, the patients had severe acquired aplastic anemia. Patients had not yet gotten any therapy when their blood was taken for sampling. V was clipped by 6 bases and J by 4 bases, with 20 bases between them. The length of the CDR3 is 15 residues. Germline CDR1 is SGHRS and CDR2 is YFSETQ. Genomic DNA was employed as the template in profiling TCR beta VDJ and CDR3. Each CDR3 protein gets one entry after TCRdb re-called the reads with MiXCR. This sample carries roughly 200,000 distinct CDR3 sequences, 63% of them seen once, and the ten largest clones take about 42%.

The clonotype comes from a human donor with aplastic anemia. The sequencing sample was made of sorted CD4+, CD8+, or CD8+CD57+ T cells (not recorded which) from PBMCs. This chain connects TRBV5-1 to TRBJ2-7; D is perhaps TRBD1 or TRBD2 (6 bases each). The CDR3 is CASTIGGGLEYEQYF. CDR3 nucleotide sequence: TGCGCCAGCACCATTGGAGGGGGGCTGGAGTACGAGCAGTACTTC. The variable domain in full, completed from reference TRBV5-1 and TRBJ2-7, reads KAGVTQTPRYLIKTRGQQVTLSCSPISGHRSVSWYQQTPGQGLQFLFEYFSETQRNKGNFPGRFSGRQFSNSRSEMNVSTLELGDSALYLCASTIGGGLEYEQYFGPGTRLTVT.